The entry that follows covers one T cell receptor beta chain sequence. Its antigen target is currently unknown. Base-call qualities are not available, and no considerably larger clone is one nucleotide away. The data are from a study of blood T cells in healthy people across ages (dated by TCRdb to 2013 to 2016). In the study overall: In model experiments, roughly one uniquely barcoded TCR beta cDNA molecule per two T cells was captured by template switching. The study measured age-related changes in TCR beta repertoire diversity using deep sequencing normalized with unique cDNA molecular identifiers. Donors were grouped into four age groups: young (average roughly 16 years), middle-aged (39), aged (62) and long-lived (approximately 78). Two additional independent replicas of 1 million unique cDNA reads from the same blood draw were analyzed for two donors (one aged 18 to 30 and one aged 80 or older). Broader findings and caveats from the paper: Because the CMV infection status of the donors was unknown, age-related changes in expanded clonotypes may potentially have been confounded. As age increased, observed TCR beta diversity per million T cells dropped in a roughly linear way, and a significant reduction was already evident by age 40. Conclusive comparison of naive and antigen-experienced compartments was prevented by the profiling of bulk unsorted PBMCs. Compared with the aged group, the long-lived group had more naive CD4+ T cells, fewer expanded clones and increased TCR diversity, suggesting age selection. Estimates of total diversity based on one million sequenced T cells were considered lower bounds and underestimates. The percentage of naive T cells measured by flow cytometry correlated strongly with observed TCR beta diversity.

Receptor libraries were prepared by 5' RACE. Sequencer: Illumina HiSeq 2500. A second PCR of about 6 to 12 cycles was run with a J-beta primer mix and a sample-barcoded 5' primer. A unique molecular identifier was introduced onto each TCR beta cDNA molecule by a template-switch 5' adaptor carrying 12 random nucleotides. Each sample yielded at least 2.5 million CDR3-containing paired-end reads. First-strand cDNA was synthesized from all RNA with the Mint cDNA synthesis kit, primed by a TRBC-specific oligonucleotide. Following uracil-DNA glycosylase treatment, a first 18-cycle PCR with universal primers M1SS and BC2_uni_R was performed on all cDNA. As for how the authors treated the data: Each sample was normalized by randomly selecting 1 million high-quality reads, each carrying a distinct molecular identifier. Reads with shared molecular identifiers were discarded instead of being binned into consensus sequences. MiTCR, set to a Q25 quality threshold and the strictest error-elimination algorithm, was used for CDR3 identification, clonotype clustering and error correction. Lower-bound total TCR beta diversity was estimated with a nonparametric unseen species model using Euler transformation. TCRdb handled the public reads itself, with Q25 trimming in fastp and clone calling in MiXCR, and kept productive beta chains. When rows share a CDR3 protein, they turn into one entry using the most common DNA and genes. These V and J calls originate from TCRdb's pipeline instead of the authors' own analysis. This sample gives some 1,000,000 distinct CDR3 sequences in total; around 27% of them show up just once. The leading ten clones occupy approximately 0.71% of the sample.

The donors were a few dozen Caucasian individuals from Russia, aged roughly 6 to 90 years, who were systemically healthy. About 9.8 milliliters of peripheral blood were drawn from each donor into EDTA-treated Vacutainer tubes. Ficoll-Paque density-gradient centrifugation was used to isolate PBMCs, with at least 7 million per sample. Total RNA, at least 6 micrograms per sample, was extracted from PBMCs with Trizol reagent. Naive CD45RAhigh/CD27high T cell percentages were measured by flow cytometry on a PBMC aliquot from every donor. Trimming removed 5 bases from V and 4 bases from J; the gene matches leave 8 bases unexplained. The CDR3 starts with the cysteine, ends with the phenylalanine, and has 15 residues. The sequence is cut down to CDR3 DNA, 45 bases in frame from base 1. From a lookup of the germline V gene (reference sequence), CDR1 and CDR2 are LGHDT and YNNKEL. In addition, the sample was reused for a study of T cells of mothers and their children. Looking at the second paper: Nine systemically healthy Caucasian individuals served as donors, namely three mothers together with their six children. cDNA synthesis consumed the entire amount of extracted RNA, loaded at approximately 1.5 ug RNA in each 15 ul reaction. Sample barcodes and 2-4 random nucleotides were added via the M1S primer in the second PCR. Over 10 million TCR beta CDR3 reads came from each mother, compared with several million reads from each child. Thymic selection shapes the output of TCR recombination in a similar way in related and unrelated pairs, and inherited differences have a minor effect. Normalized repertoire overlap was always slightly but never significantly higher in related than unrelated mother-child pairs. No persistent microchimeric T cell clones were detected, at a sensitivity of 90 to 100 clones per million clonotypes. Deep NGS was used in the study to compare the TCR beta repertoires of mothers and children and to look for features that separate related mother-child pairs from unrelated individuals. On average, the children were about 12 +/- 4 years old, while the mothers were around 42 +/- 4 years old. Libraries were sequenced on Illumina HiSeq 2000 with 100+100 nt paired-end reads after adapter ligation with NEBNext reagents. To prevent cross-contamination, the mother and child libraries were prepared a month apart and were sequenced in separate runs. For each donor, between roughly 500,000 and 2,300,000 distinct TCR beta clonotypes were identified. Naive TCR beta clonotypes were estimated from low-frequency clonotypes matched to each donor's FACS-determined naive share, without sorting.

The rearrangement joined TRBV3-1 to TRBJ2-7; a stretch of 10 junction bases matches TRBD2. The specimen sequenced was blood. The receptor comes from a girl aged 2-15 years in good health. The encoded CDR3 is CASSVRTSGEYEQYF. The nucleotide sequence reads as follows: TGTGCCAGCAGCGTTCGGACTAGCGGAGAATACGAGCAGTACTTC.